This TCR beta chain emerged from a study of T cell responses to AZD1222 COVID-19 vaccine. Whole-study findings and limits: None of the repertoires were sampled until the peak T cell response had passed. Increased Spike-specific TCR breadth and depth were observed after two AZD1222 doses. Baseline seropositivity occurred in only a handful of AZD1222 recipients. Clonal diversity may have been underestimated, and the donors were mostly white British, with more females than males.

Turning to this clone: The antigen is unknown. Germline is not matched at one junction end, which may reflect a read error.

This CDR3 comprises 12 residues. The germline gives CDR1 SGHTA, CDR2 FQGTGA. The method was immunoSEQ multiplex PCR; TCRdb's version includes in-frame clones alone and lacks a portion of them. The sample gives about 180,000 clones, roughly 89% of which show up once; 1.5% to 2% is in the top ten. J is TRBJ1-2 and V is TRBV7-3; D may be TRBD1 (5 bases). The clonotype was recovered from an adult in good health. Sequences were derived from peripheral blood, sampled on day 0 of AZD1222 vaccination. The CDR3: CACRQQGLGYTF. The DNA of the CDR3 is TGTGCCTGCAGACAGCAGGGTCTGGGCTACACCTTC. Filled out from reference TRBV7-3 and TRBJ1-2, the complete variable domain reads GAGVSQTPSNKVTEKGKYVELRCDPISGHTALYWYRQSLGQGPEFLIYFQGTGAADDSGLPNDRFFAVRPEGSVSTLKIQRTERGDSAVYLCACRQQGLGYTFGSGTRLTVV.